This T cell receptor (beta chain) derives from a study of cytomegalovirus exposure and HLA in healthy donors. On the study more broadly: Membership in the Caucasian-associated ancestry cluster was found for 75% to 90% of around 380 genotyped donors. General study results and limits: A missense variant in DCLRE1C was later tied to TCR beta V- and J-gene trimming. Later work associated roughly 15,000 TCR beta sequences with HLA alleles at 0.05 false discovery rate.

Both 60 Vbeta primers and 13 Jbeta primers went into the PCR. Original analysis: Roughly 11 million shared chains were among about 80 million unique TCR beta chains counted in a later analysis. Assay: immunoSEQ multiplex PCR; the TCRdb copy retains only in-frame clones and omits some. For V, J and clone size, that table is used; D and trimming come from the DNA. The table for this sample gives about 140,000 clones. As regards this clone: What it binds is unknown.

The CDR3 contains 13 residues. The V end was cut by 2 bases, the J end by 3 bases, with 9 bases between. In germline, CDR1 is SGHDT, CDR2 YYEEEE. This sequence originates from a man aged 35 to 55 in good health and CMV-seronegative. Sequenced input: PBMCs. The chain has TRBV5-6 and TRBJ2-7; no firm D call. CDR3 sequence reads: CASSFGQDYEQYF. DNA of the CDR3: TGTGCCAGCAGCTTTGGCCAGGACTACGAGCAGTACTTC.